A single T cell receptor (beta chain) is shown here with its context. This clonotype was picked up a small number of times. This receptor's antigen is unknown. One base away there is no much larger clone; base qualities are not given. Ficoll-Paque density gradient centrifugation was used to isolate PBMCs. Trimming removed 3 bases from V and 5 bases from J, leaving 14 bases between the germline ends. Per the germline V gene (reference sequence), SEHNR is the CDR1 and FQNEAQ is the CDR2. CDR3 length: 16 amino acids, cysteine to phenylalanine. Just CDR3 DNA is preserved here, 48 bases in frame from base 1. For sequencing, an Illumina NovaSeq 6000 was employed. cDNA libraries for TCRalpha and TCRbeta were prepared by 5'RACE using constant-segment primers, with sample barcodes and unique molecular identifiers added. RNA was extracted from every sample with Trizol reagent. The libraries were amplified in two PCR steps, and the second step added a second sample barcode and Illumina TruSeq adapters. Libraries were sequenced on an Illumina NovaSeq with 2 x 150 bp paired-end reads. In the paper's pipeline: Demultiplexing of reads and collapsing into UMI-guided consensus sequences were performed with migec v1.2.7. Using mixcr v2.1.11, UMI consensuses were aligned to TRA and TRB V and J templates and then assembled into clonotypes. A clonotype was counted as expanded or contracted only if both edgeR and NoisET called the change significant, with noise models trained on biological replicates. For edgeR calls, the cutoffs were a false discovery rate-adjusted p below 0.01 and a log2 fold-change threshold of 1. As an exploratory analysis of dynamics, max-normalized trajectories of the 1000 most abundant clonotypes were examined with PCA combined with hierarchical clustering. Each responding clone was given a CD4 or CD8 phenotype based on the CD4+ and CD8+ repertoires, which had been sequenced separately. TCRdb redid the processing of the public reads, applying fastp at Q25 and MiXCR, and retained in-frame beta chains. Each record represents a unique CDR3 protein, reported with the most common genes and DNA among its rows. It is TCRdb's table, rather than the study itself, that gives the V and J calls and clone size. In this sample the table shows approximately 99,000 distinct CDR3 sequences, around 17% of which occur a single time. Roughly 6% of the sample is held by the ten biggest clonotypes.

The data stem from a study of T-cell memory formation after mild COVID-19 (dated by TCRdb to 2020 to 2022). Turning to the overall study: TCR sequence clusters from the two donors were largely donor specific. In a couple of donors, T-cell clones that expanded and contracted after mild COVID-19 were followed by sequencing TCRalpha and TCRbeta repertoires longitudinally. Two young, previously healthy adult volunteers made up the cohort, one male and one female. The paper's findings and limits, for the study overall: Contracting CD4+ clones were located mainly in the CM and EM memory subsets, whereas CD8+ clones were found to be enriched in EMRA. Some responding clones were found in pre-infection memory, which suggests that pre-existing cross-reactive memory T cells took part in the SARS-CoV-2 response. Only a couple of mild cases were covered by the study, and larger cohorts that include severe cases with pre-infection samples were considered necessary. Clones contracting from day 15 to 85 had balanced CD4/CD8 phenotypes, while a second wave expanding from day 15 to 37 was biased towards CD4+. The second-wave clones that peaked on day 37 were not confirmed to be SARS-CoV-2 specific.

Recombination connected TRBV7-9 to TRBJ1-6; the D gene lacks a confident call. The sequencing sample was made of PBMCs or a T cell subset sorted from them (not recorded which). The origin of this receptor is a man aged 18 to 29 who had mild COVID-19 (a few samples of this study predate the infection). The sample titles of this study are shuffled in the database, so cell type and time point are left out; the donor was told from shared clones. Here is the DNA: TGTGCCAGCAGCTTCGGACTAGCAGGCAATAATTCACCCCTCCACTTT. This encodes CASSFGLAGNNSPLHF.